The source of this T cell receptor beta chain is a study of T cells after yellow fever vaccination (dated by TCRdb to the late 2010s). Study-level background: The SMART-Seq v4 Ultra Low Input RNA kit was used to prepare libraries from fractions with low cell numbers. Blood was collected at multiple timepoints before and after primary and secondary immunization, and bulk PBMC replicates and cell subsets were isolated. Two healthy male donors, one aged 18 to 30 and one aged 30 to 40 years, made up the cohort. To track T-cell clones before and after primary and booster YFV17D yellow fever vaccination, bulk TCR alpha and beta repertoires were sequenced longitudinally.

Study-wide conclusions, independent of this receptor: Only a couple of donors were included in the study, so the extent to which the findings can be generalized is limited. Most clones expanded after primary vaccination (approximately 96% of CD4 and over 80% of CD8) were re-detected after the booster, suggesting that broad memory maintenance occurred. A small share of clonotypes occurred in both CD4 and CD8 compartments, likely arising from convergent recombination. Compared with the primary T-cell response, the secondary T-cell response was faster but weaker, reaching its peak on day 5 rather than on day 15. Computational filtering was needed because FACS-sorted repertoires could contain abundant contaminating clonotypes from the bulk population.

This sample's treatment or condition label indicates: live attenuated yellow fever vaccine strain. PBMCs were isolated from peripheral blood using a standard Ficoll-Paque protocol. CD4 and CD8 T-cell fractions were isolated with Dynabeads CD4 and CD8 positive selection kits. RNA was extracted with TriZol from bulk PBMCs, CD4 and CD8 fractions, and dextramer-positive and dextramer-negative fractions. This clonotype was found a few times. The antigen it binds to is not known. Base qualities are not at hand, and no much larger clone is one base apart. From the germline V gene, CDR1 is LGHNA and CDR2 is YSLEER. Measured from the cysteine to the phenylalanine, the CDR3 is 18 residues long. Only the CDR3 portion is preserved as DNA: 54 bases, with reading frame beginning at the first base. Trimming leaves V shorter by 3 bases and J shorter by 4 bases, with the junction holding 15 bases beyond the gene matches.

TCR cDNA was made using 5'RACE template switching, a step that added a universal primer site and unique molecular identifiers. cDNA synthesis was primed from both the TCR alpha and TCR beta constant segments. Two PCR steps were used to amplify libraries, with sample barcodes and sequencing adapters being added in the second step. Sequencing of libraries was performed on Illumina HiSeq 2500 (2x100 bp) or NovaSeq (2x150 bp). The authors' analysis ran thus. Demultiplexing of reads and collapsing into UMI consensus sequences were performed with MIGEC, and V(D)J alignment was carried out with MiXCR. Vaccine-responding clonotypes were defined with edgeR using replicate PBMC samples, requiring FDR below 0.01 and a log2 fold change above 5 up to day 15. Each bulk clonotype was labeled CD4 or CD8 based on which sequenced repertoire, CD4 or CD8, contained the clonotype at higher abundance. TCRdb reworked the public reads: Q25 trimming with fastp, MiXCR clone assembly, productive beta chains retained. Each entry is one CDR3 protein sequence, shown with its most common DNA and genes. TCRdb's processing, not the authors' own work, is the source of the V and J calls. This sample has under 300,000 distinct CDR3 sequences in its table, and approximately 6.8% of those were observed once. 0.8% to 1.2% of the sample is in the top ten clones.

This clonotype was obtained from a man aged 25-40 years who received the YFV17D yellow fever vaccine. Here the sequenced sample was CD4+ T cells sorted from PBMCs, taken on the day of the yellow fever booster vaccination. In this chain, TRBV4-3 is recombined with TRBJ2-1; the central 7 bases match TRBD2. The CDR3 here reads CASSHPRGAGLKYNEQFF. The DNA is as follows: TGCGCCAGCAGCCATCCCCGGGGAGCGGGACTGAAATACAATGAGCAGTTCTTC.